One sample yielded the 2 T cell receptor beta chains listed below, sequenced in a study of early T cells in non-severe SARS-CoV-2 infection. MiXCR, run by TCRdb on the 5' RACE reads, gives a single entry per CDR3 protein. The sample records fewer than 85,000 distinct CDR3 sequences, approximately 15% being singletons. Input material: whole blood. These receptors all come from an adult who was a healthcare worker with PCR-confirmed SARS-CoV-2 infection or an uninfected control (not recorded which).

The chain is built from TRBV20-1 and TRBJ1-6; 10 bases align to TRBD1. Germline V CDR1 and CDR2: DFQATT, SNEGSKA (reference sequence). Trimming at V came to 3 bases and at J to 10 bases, leaving 9 bases not matched to a gene. The CDR3 contains 15 residues. CDR3 protein: CSASSGTGVYSPLHF. The DNA of the CDR3 is TGCAGTGCTAGTTCAGGGACAGGGGTTTACTCACCCCTCCACTTT.

This clonotype has just a few counts. This chain joins TRBV29-1 and TRBJ1-3; 7 bases match TRBD1. Trimming removed 7 bases from V and 4 bases from J; junction bases left unmatched: 7. The CDR3 totals 13 residues. Germline assignment: CDR1 SQVTM and CDR2 ANQGSEA. The CDR3 loop is CSARGQPGNTIYF. The CDR3 coding sequence is TGCAGCGCCCGGGGACAGCCAGGAAACACCATATATTTT.